A single sample gave rise to the 20 T cell receptor beta chains below, sequenced in a study of shared clonotypes between healthy human individuals. Profiled with immunoSEQ multiplex PCR; TCRdb holds only in-frame clones, not every one. The sample holds about 870,000 clones, approximately 92% seen once. Terminally differentiated effector memory CD45RA+ cells were left out of the naive CD8 fraction, which was CD45RO-negative and positively selected for CCR7. Source material: naive CD8+ T cells sorted from blood. These receptors all stem from a young man in good health.

This chain joins TRBV6-1 and TRBJ1-5; the D is unclear. Germline V gene sequence: CDR1 MNHNS, CDR2 SASEGT. The CDR3 is made up of 20 amino acids. V was clipped by 1 base and J by 5 bases, with 27 bases between them. Here the CDR3 reads CASSEGTPGFSVVRDQPQHF. For the CDR3, the DNA is TGTGCCAGCAGTGAAGGTACGCCCGGGTTCTCGGTGGTACGGGATCAGCCCCAGCATTTT.

The chain joins TRBV10-2 to TRBJ2-3; 10 nucleotides match TRBD1. The CDR3 runs to 14 residues. The V gene's germline CDR1 is WSHSY and CDR2 SAAADI. V lost 6 bases, J lost 4 bases, and 4 bases stayed unmatched. The CDR3 loop reads CASRSGQGADTQYF. Here the CDR3 DNA reads TGCGCCAGCAGATCTGGACAGGGGGCAGATACGCAGTATTTT.

The rearrangement links TRBV6-1 to TRBJ2-5; possibly TRBD1 or TRBD2 for D (5 bases each). CDR3 length equals 17 residues. V gave up 3 bases and J gave up 1 base, with 18 bases separating them. CDR1 is MNHNS and CDR2 is SASEGT in the germline V gene. The CDR3 spells CASSDPRENVGQETQYF. In DNA form, the CDR3 reads TGTGCCAGCAGTGATCCCAGGGAGAATGTAGGCCAAGAGACCCAGTACTTC.

The genes are TRBV7-9 and TRBJ1-1; TRBD1 agrees at 8 bases. This CDR3 has 17 amino acids. V was pared by 4 bases and J by 7 bases, with 17 bases of the junction left unmatched. Germline-derived CDR1 and CDR2 are SEHNR and FQNEAQ (reference sequence). The CDR3 bases are TGTGCCAGCAGCTCCCCGGTCAGACAGGGGTCCCCCCTTGAAGCTTTCTTT. Protein: CASSSPVRQGSPLEAFF. The full variable domain, its missing parts supplied by reference TRBV7-9 and TRBJ1-1, is DTGVSQNPRHKITKRGQNVTFRCDPISEHNRLYWYRQTLGQGPEFLTYFQNEAQLEKSRLLSDRFSAERPKGSFSTLEIQRTEQGDSAMYLCASSSPVRQGSPLEAFFGQGTRLTVV.

This chain links TRBV27 with TRBJ2-3, with TRBD2 identical over 11 bases. CDR3 length: 15 amino acids. V dropped 7 bases and J dropped 7; count of bases not matched to a gene: 10. Germline V CDR1 and CDR2: MNHEY, SMNVEV (reference sequence). The CDR3 DNA reads TGTGCCAGCACCCCGGGGGCTAGCGGGAGGAATACGCAGTATTTT. Residues: CASTPGASGRNTQYF.

A single count supports this clone. Other DNA sequences in this sample translate to the same CDR3. The genes are TRBV29-1 and TRBJ2-1, with 7 bases aligning to TRBD2. The CDR3 length is 15 residues. CDR1 SQVTM and CDR2 ANQGSEA come from the germline V gene. Losses at the gene ends were 1 base for V and 0 bases for J; bases not matched to a gene: 3. CDR3 nucleotides: TGCAGCGTTGAAGGGTTAGCGGGCTCCTACAATGAGCAGTTCTTC. Translated, it gives CSVEGLAGSYNEQFF.

The V gene is TRBV14, the J gene TRBJ2-5; weak D call: TRBD2 (6 bases). Per the germline V gene, CDR1 is SGHDN and CDR2 is FVKESK. Trimming shortened V by 1 base and J by 5 bases, and 14 bases separated the two germline ends. The CDR3 length is 15 residues. The CDR3, as DNA: TGTGCCAGCAGCCAAGGGCCGCCTGGGGGGGAGACCCAGTACTTC. Translated: CASSQGPPGGETQYF.

The chain carries TRBV7-9 and TRBJ1-1; TRBD1 is a possible D gene (5 bases). CDR3 length: 12 amino acids. Trimming removed 6 bases at V and 10 bases at J, with 15 bases between. Germline V gene sequence: CDR1 SEHNR, CDR2 FQNEAQ (reference sequence). In DNA, the CDR3 is TGTGCCAGCAGTTCCGGACATACTCCAGCTTTCTTT. Translation gives CASSSGHTPAFF.

This clone was picked up one time. Other DNA variants within this sample encode the same CDR3. The gene calls are TRBV27 and TRBJ2-3; 7 nucleotides match TRBD2. There are 14 residues in the CDR3. Germline CDR1 is MNHEY and CDR2 is SMNVEV (reference sequence). V shed 0 bases, J shed 3 bases, and the junction held 0 bases outside the gene matches. CDR3 in amino acids: CASSLSGGTDTQYF. The CDR3 nucleotides are TGTGCCAGCAGTTTATCGGGAGGGACAGATACGCAGTATTTT.

The chain links TRBV7-9 to TRBJ2-1; D possibly corresponds to TRBD2 (5 bases). V gave up 5 bases and J gave up 6 bases, with 11 bases separating them. CDR1 SEHNR and CDR2 FQNEAQ come from the germline V gene (reference sequence). This CDR3 spans 13 amino acids. As DNA, the CDR3 is TGTGCCAGCAGCCGAGCGGAATCCAATGAGCAGTTCTTC. This sequence encodes CASSRAESNEQFF.

The V call is TRBV7-9, the J call TRBJ2-1; 10 nucleotides align to TRBD1. Unmatched junction bases numbered 21, after V lost 8 bases and J lost 5 bases. The germline V gene encodes CDR1 SEHNR and CDR2 FQNEAQ (reference sequence). The CDR3 has 19 amino acids. The CDR3 nucleotides read TGTGCCAGCGTGGAGAGACAGGGGGCTCGGCTAGCGGGCGACAATGAGCAGTTCTTC. Its protein product is CASVERQGARLAGDNEQFF.

The chain carries TRBV10-2 and TRBJ2-7; D is ambiguous. Germline CDR1 is WSHSY and CDR2 is SAAADI. The length of the CDR3 is 14 residues. V lost 4 bases and J lost 3, with 13 bases in between. Written as DNA, the CDR3 is TGCGCCAGCAGTGGGACCCATCAAATCTACGAGCAGTACTTC. This encodes CASSGTHQIYEQYF.

The rearrangement joins TRBV4-2 to TRBJ2-2; 16 positions match TRBD2. The germline V gene has CDR1 LGHNA and CDR2 YNFKEQ. The CDR3 is 17 amino acids. V shed 3 bases and J 5 bases; nucleotides not matched to a gene: 3. CDR3: CASSQGLAGGHTGELFF. The CDR3 nucleotides are TGTGCCAGCAGCCAGGGACTAGCGGGAGGGCATACCGGGGAGCTGTTTTTT.

The CDR3 bases are TGCGCCAGCAGCCCCGGGTATCCTCAGCGGAGTAGCACAGATACGCAGTATTTT. This codes for CASSPGYPQRSSTDTQYF. This chain connects TRBV4-1 to TRBJ2-3, with a tentative D call TRBD2 (5 bases). The V gene's germline CDR1 is MGHRA and CDR2 YSYEKL. This CDR3 has 18 amino acids. V lost 4 bases and J 0 bases, leaving 20 bases between the germline ends.

CDR3 loop: CASSSAGTGVETQYF. The CDR3 DNA reads TGTGCCAGCAGTTCCGCCGGGACAGGAGTGGAGACCCAGTACTTC. The rearrangement uses TRBV28 and TRBJ2-5; the match to TRBD1 covers 8 bases. This CDR3 spans 15 amino acids. CDR1 and CDR2 (germline): MDHEN, SYDVKM. With 4 bases clipped from V and 5 bases from J, the junction kept 9 bases outside the gene matches. The entire variable domain, with the rest obtained from reference TRBV28 and TRBJ2-5, is as follows: DVKVTQSSRYLVKRTGEKVFLECVQDMDHENMFWYRQDPGLGLRLIYFSYDVKMKEKGDIPEGYSVSREKKERFSLILESASTNQTSMYLCASSSAGTGVETQYFGPGTRLLVL.

The chain combines TRBV27 with TRBJ1-1, with D hard to call. In germline, CDR1 is MNHEY, CDR2 SMNVEV (reference sequence). This CDR3 contains 13 residues. V lost 3 bases to trimming and J lost 1 base, with 6 bases between them. CDR3 nucleotide sequence: TGTGCCAGCAGTTTTGAGGGGAACACTGAAGCTTTCTTT. It translates to CASSFEGNTEAFF.

The gene calls are TRBV19 and TRBJ2-1, with 8 positions matching TRBD2. The CDR3 consists of 15 residues. With V trimmed by 6 bases and J by 4 bases, 8 bases remained unmatched. Germline CDR1 reads LNHDA; CDR2 reads SQIVND (reference sequence). CDR3: CASSPGSGVYNEQFF. The CDR3, as DNA: TGTGCCAGTAGCCCTGGTAGCGGGGTTTACAATGAGCAGTTCTTC.

This chain links TRBV11-2 with TRBJ2-3; no definite D call. Trimming took off 0 bases at V and 0 bases at J, with 1 base between the two ends. CDR1 and CDR2 (germline): SGHAT, FQNNGV. The CDR3 runs to 13 residues. The CDR3 is CASSLESTDTQYF. The CDR3 nucleotides are TGTGCCAGCAGCTTAGAGAGCACAGATACGCAGTATTTT.

The CDR3 sequence: CASTPWSGGADTQYF. In DNA, the CDR3 is TGCGCCAGCACCCCTTGGAGCGGAGGGGCAGATACGCAGTATTTT. The chain recombines TRBV5-1 with TRBJ2-3; D may be TRBD2 (6 bases). Germline CDR1 reads SGHRS; CDR2 reads YFSETQ. This CDR3 has 15 residues. Deletions cut 6 bases from V and 4 bases from J, with 18 bases between. The whole variable domain, remainder taken from reference TRBV5-1 and TRBJ2-3, is KAGVTQTPRYLIKTRGQQVTLSCSPISGHRSVSWYQQTPGQGLQFLFEYFSETQRNKGNFPGRFSGRQFSNSRSEMNVSTLELGDSALYLCASTPWSGGADTQYFGPGTRLTVL.

This sequence joins TRBV7-9 and TRBJ2-1; D might be TRBD1 (6 bases). This CDR3 spans 14 amino acids. CDR1 and CDR2 from the germline V gene are SEHNR and FQNEAQ (reference sequence). Trimming left V 11 bases short and J 5 bases short, with 19 bases between. CDR3 in amino acids: CAGKEPGQHNEQFF. The CDR3 DNA sequence: TGTGCCGGAAAGGAACCCGGACAGCACAATGAGCAGTTCTTC.